This T cell receptor beta chain stems from a study of T cell repertoires in cytomegalovirus infection. V was cut by 2 bases and J by 1 base, with 9 bases left in between. The germline V gene has CDR1 SGHTA and CDR2 FQGNSA. The CDR3 is 15 amino acids. This clonotype was seen repeatedly, ten times or more. Its antigen remains unidentified. General study findings and limits: Totalled public TCR beta family frequency picked out people who carried CMV plus the relevant HLA.

TCRdb called the reads again in MiXCR, with one record for every CDR3 protein. This table holds some 300,000 distinct CDR3 sequences, about an eighth found once. The receptor was derived from a human donor in good health (CMV status not recorded). Some clones in this sample may be carry-over from other donors' samples. The V call is TRBV7-2, the J call TRBJ1-3; weak D call: TRBD1 (5 bases). Sequenced material: PBMCs. Here the CDR3 reads CASSLNPGSGNTIYF. The CDR3 DNA reads TGTGCCAGCAGCTTAAATCCAGGGTCTGGAAACACCATATATTTT.